The clone carrying this T cell receptor (beta chain) was found a few times. This specimen belongs to a study of post-analysis software for immune sequencing data. The authors incorporated unique molecular identifiers into the TCR beta cDNA libraries. Each CDR3 protein is one row after TCRdb ran MiXCR on the PCR reads. The table has about 820,000 distinct CDR3 sequences, approximately 57% seen once. The sequence derives from a girl between 10 and 17 years old with multiple sclerosis. The sequenced material came from blood.

This CDR3 reads CAISEPKTGTSVSYEQYF. Written as DNA, the CDR3 is TGTGCCATCAGTGAGCCGAAGACAGGGACTAGCGTCTCCTACGAGCAGTACTTC. The V gene is TRBV10-3, the J gene TRBJ2-7; 10 nucleotides match TRBD2. Germline assignment: CDR1 ENHRY and CDR2 SYGVKD. The CDR3 has 18 residues. With 2 bases clipped from V and 0 bases from J, the junction kept 10 bases outside the gene matches.